The clone carrying this T cell receptor (beta chain) was observed a few times. The antigen remains undetermined. This entry comes from a study of T-cell memory formation after mild COVID-19. 5'RACE primed from the constant segment yielded TCR alpha and TCR beta cDNA libraries bearing sample barcodes and UMIs. One entry per CDR3 protein results from TCRdb running MiXCR on the 5' RACE reads. This table has approximately 500,000 distinct CDR3 sequences, around a quarter appearing once. Notes on the study in general: Clones contracting over day 15 to 85 were CD4/CD8 balanced, with later expanders leaning CD4+. Cross-reactive memory apparently joined, as some responding clones appeared in pre-infection memory. Contracting clones localized mainly to CM and EM when CD4+ and mainly to EMRA when CD8+.

The sequence came from an adult woman who had mild COVID-19 (a few samples of this study predate the infection). Cell type and time point are not known. The material sequenced was PBMCs or a T cell subset sorted from them (not recorded which).

The CDR3 DNA is TGTGCCAGCAGCTTTCAGCGGAATACGCAGTATTTT. Encoded protein: CASSFQRNTQYF. The chain is built from TRBV11-2 and TRBJ2-3; TRBD2 is a possible D gene (5 bases). The CDR3 contains 12 residues. The V and J ends lost 3 bases and 7 bases respectively, with 8 bases between them. Germline CDR1 reads SGHAT; CDR2 reads FQNNGV. Looking up the rest from reference TRBV11-2 and TRBJ2-3 gives the full variable domain: EAGVAQSPRYKIIEKRQSVAFWCNPISGHATLYWYQQILGQGPKLLIQFQNNGVVDDSQLPKDRFSAERLKGVDSTLKIQPAKLEDSAVYLCASSFQRNTQYFGPGTRLTVL.